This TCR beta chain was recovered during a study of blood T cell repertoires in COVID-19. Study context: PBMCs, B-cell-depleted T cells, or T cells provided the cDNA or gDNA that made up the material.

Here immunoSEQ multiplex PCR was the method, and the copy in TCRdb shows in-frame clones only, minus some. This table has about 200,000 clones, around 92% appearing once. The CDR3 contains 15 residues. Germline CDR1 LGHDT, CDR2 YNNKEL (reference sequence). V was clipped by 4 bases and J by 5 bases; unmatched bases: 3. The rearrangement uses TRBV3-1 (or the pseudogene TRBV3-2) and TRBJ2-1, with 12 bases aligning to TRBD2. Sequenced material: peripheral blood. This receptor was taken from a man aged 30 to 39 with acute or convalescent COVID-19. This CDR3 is CASSLWTSGDNEQFF. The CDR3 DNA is TGTGCCAGCAGCCTATGGACTAGCGGGGACAATGAGCAGTTCTTC.